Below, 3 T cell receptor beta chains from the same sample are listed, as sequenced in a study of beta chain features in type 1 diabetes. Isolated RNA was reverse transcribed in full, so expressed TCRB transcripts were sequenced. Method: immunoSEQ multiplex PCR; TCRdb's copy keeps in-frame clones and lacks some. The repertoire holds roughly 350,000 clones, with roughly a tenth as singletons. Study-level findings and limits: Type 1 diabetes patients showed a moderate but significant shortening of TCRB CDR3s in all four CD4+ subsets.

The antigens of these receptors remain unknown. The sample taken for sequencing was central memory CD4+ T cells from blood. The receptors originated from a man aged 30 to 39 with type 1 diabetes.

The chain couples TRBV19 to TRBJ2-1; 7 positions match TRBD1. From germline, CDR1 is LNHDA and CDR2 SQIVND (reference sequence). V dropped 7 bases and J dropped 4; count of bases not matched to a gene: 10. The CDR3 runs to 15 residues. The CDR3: CASTRKGQTYNEQFF. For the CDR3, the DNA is TGTGCCAGTACACGTAAGGGACAGACGTACAATGAGCAGTTCTTC.

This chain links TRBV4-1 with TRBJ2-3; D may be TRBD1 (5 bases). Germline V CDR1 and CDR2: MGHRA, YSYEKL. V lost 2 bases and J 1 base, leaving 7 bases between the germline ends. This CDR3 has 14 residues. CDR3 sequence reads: CASSQKGRTDTQYF. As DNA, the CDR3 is TGCGCCAGCAGCCAAAAGGGGCGCACAGATACGCAGTATTTT.

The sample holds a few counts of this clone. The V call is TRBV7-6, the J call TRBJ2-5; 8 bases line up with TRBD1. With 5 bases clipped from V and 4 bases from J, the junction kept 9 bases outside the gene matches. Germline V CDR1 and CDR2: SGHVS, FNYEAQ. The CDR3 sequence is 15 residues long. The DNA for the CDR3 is TGTGCCAGCAGCGTCGGACAGGGCCAGGGAGAGACCCAGTACTTC. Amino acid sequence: CASSVGQGQGETQYF.